The entry that follows covers one TCR beta chain sequence. This sample is part of a study of shared clonotypes between healthy human individuals. The table came from immunoSEQ multiplex PCR; TCRdb's copy has only in-frame clones and leaves some out. The sample yields 2 million to 2.5 million clones, around 92% seen once. The ends lost 5 bases at V and 4 bases at J; junction bases unmatched: 8. Germline lookup yields CDR1 LNHDA and CDR2 SQIVND (reference sequence). This CDR3 has 15 amino acids. The chain carries TRBV19 and TRBJ1-5, with 7 bases that match TRBD1. The sequence came from a man aged 18 to 30 in good health. Some clones in this sample may be carry-over from other donors' samples. Sequenced: naive CD4+ T cells from PBMCs. As to subset: CD45RA+ positively selected. For the CDR3, the DNA is TGTGCCAGTAGTCCGGGACAGTCCTATAATCAGCCCCAGCATTTT. Translated: CASSPGQSYNQPQHF.